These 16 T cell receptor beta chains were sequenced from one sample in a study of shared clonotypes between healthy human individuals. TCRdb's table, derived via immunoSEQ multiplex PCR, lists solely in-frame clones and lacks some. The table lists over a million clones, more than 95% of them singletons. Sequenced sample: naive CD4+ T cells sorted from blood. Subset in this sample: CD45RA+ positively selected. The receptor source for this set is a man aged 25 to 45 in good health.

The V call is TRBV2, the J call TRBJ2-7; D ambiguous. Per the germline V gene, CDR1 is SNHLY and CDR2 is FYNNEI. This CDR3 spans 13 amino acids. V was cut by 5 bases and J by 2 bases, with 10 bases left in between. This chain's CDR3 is CASSPFLAYEQYF. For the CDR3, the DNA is TGTGCCAGCAGTCCGTTTCTGGCCTACGAGCAGTACTTC.

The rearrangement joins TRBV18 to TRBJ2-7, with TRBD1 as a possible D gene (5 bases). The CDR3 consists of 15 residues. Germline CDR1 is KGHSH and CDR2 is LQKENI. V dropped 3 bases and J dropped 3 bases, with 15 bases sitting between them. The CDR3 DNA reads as TGTGCCAGCTCACCCTTGGGGCCTAATCTCTACGAGCAGTACTTC. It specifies CASSPLGPNLYEQYF. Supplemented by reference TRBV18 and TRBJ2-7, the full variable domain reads NAGVMQNPRHLVRRRGQEARLRCSPMKGHSHVYWYRQLPEEGLKFMVYLQKENIIDESGMPKERFSAEFPKEGPSILRIQQVVRGDSAAYFCASSPLGPNLYEQYFGPGTRLTVT.

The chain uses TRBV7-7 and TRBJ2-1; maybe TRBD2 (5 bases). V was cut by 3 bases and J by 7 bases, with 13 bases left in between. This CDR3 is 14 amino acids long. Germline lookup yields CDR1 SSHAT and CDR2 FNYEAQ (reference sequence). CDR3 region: CASSLTTTTNEQFF. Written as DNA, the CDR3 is TGTGCCAGCAGCTTGACGACTACCACTAATGAGCAGTTCTTC.

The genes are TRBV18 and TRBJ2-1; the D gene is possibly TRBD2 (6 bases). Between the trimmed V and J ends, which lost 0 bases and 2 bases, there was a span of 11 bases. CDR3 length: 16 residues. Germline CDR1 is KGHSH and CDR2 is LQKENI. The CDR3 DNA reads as TGTGCCAGCTCACCACCGACTAGAAACACCTACAATGAGCAGTTCTTC. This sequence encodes CASSPPTRNTYNEQFF.

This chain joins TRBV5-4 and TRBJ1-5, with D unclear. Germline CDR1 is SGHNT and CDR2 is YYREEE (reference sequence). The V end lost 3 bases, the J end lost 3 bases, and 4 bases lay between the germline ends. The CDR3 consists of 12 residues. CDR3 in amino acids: CASSYNNQPQHF. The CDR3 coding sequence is TGTGCCAGCAGCTACAACAATCAGCCCCAGCATTTT.

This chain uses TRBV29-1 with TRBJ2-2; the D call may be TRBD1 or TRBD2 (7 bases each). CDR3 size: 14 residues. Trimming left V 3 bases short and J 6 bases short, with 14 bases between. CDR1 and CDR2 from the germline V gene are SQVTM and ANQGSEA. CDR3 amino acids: CSVDTPGGAGELFF. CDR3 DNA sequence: TGCAGCGTTGATACCCCAGGGGGGGCCGGGGAGCTGTTTTTT.

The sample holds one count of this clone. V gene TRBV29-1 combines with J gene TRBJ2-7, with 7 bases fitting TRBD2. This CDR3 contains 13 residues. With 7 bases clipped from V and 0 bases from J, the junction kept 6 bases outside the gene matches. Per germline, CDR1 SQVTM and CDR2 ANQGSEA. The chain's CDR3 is CSAKGGSSYEQYF. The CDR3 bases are TGCAGCGCCAAGGGAGGGAGCTCCTACGAGCAGTACTTC.

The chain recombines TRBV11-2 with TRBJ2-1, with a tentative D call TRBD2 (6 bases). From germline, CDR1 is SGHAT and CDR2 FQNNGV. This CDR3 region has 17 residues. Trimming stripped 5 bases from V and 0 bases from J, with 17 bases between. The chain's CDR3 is CASSTREAGSSYNEQFF. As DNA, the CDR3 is TGTGCCAGCAGCACCCGTGAGGCCGGGAGCTCCTACAATGAGCAGTTCTTC.

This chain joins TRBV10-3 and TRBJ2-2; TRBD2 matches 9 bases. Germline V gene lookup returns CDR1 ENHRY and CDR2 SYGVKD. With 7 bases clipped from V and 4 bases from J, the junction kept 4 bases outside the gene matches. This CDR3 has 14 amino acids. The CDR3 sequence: CAINGLASTGELFF. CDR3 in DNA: TGTGCCATCAACGGACTAGCGAGCACCGGGGAGCTGTTTTTT.

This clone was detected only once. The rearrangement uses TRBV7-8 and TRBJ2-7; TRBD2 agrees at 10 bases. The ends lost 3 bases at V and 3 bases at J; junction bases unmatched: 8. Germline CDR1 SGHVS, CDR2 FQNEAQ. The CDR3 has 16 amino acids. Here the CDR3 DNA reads TGTGCCAGCAGCTTCGGTACTAGCGGGATCAACTACGAGCAGTACTTC. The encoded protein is CASSFGTSGINYEQYF.

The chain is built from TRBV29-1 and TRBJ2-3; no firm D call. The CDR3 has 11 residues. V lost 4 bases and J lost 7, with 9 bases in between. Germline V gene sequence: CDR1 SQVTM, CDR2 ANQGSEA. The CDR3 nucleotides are TGCAGCGTTGCCAGCTGGAATACGCAGTATTTT. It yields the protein CSVASWNTQYF.

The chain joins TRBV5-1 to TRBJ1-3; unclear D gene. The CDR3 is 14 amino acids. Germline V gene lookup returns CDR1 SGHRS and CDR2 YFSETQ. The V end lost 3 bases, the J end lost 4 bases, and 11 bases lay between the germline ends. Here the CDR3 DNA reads TGCGCCAGCAGCTCGGGCTCCCAAGGAAACACCATATATTTT. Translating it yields CASSSGSQGNTIYF.

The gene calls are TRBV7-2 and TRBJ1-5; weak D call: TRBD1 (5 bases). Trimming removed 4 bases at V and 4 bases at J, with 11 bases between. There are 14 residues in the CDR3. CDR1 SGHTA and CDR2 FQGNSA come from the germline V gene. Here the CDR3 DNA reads TGTGCCAGCAGCTACAGGTCGGGGAATCAGCCCCAGCATTTT. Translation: CASSYRSGNQPQHF.

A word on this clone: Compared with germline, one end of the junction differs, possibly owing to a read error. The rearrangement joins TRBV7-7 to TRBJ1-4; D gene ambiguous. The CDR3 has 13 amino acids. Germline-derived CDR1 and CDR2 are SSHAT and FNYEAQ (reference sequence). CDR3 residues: CASSLVPGEKLFF. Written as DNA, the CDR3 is TGTGCTAGCAGCTTAGTTCCGGGGGAAAAACTGTTTTTT.

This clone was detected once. The CDR3 DNA is TGCGCCAGCAGCCCTCTCGAGGCCGGGACTAGCGGGAGGGCCGGGACCGGGGAGCTGTTTTTT. As protein: CASSPLEAGTSGRAGTGELFF. The rearrangement uses TRBV4-1 and TRBJ2-2; 16 bases line up with TRBD2. This CDR3 spans 21 amino acids. The ends lost 4 bases at V and 5 bases at J; junction bases unmatched: 16. In germline, CDR1 is MGHRA, CDR2 YSYEKL.

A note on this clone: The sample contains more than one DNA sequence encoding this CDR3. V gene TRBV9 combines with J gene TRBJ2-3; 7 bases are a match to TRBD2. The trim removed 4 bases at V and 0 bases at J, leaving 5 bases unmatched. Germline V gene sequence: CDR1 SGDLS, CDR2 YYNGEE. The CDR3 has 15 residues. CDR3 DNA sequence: TGTGCCAGCAGCCCTAGCGGAACCAGCACAGATACGCAGTATTTT. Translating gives CASSPSGTSTDTQYF.